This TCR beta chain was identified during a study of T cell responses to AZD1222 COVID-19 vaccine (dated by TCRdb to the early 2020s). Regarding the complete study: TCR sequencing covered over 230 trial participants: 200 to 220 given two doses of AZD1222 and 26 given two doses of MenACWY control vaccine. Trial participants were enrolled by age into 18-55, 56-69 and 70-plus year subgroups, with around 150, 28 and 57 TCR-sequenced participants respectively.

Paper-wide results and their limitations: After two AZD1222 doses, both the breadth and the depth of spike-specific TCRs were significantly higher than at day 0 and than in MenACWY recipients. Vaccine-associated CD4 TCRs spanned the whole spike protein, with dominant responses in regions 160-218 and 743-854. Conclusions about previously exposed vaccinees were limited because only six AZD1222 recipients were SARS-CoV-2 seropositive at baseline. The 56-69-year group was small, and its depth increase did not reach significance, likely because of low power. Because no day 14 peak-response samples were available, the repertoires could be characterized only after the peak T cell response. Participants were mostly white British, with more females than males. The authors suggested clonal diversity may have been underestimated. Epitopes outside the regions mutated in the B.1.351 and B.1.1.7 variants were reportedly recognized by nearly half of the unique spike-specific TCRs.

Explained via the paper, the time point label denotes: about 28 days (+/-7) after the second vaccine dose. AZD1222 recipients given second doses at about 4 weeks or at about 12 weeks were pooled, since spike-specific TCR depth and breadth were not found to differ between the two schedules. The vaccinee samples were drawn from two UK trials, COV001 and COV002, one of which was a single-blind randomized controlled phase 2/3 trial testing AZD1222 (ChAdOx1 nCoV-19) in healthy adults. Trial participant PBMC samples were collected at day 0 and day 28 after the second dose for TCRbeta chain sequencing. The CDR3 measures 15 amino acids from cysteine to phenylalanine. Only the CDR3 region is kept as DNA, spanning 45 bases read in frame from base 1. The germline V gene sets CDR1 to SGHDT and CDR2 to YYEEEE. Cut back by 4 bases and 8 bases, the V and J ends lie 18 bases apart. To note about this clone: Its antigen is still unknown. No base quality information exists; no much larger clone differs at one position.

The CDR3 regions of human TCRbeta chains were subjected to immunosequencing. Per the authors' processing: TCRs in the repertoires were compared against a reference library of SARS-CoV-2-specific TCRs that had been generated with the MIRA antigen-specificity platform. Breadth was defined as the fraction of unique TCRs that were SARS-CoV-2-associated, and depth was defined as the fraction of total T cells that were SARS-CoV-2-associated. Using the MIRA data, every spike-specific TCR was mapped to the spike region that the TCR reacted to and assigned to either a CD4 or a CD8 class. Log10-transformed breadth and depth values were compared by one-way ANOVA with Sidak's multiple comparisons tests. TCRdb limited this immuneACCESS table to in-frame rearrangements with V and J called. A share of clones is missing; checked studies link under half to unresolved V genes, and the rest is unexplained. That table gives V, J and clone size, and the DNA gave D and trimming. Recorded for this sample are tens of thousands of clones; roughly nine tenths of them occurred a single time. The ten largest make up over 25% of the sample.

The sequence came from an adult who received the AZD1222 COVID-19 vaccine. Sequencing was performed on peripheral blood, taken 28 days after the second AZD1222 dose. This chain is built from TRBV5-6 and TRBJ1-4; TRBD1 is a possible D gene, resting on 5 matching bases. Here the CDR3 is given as CASSGTGTGVEKLFF. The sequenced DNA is TGTGCCAGCAGCGGCACAGGAACCGGCGTCGAAAAACTGTTTTTT. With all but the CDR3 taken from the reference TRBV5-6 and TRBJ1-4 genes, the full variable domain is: DAGVTQSPTHLIKTRGQQVTLRCSPKSGHDTVSWYQQALGQGPQFIFQYYEEEERQRGNFPDRFSGHQFPNYSSELNVNALLLGDSALYLCASSGTGTGVEKLFFGSGTQLSVL.